This T cell receptor beta chain derives from a study of cytomegalovirus exposure and HLA in healthy donors. In the study overall: Among roughly 180 million T cells, an earlier analysis found approximately 110 million unique TCR beta sequences. Study-wide results and caveats: Across donors, sequencing depth was assumed by presence/absence analyses to be roughly uniform.

Each of the donors was a healthy bone marrow donor. Use of 60 Vbeta and 13 Jbeta primers characterized the PCR. Methods used by the authors: Some 80 million unique TCR beta chains, 9 million to 14 million shared, were counted in a later analysis. TCRdb's table, derived via immunoSEQ multiplex PCR, lists solely in-frame clones and lacks some. That table is the source of V, J and clone size, and D and trimming were worked out from the DNA. This table has around 55,000 clones, 78% appearing once. In regard to this clone: Its specificity is unknown.

This CDR3 has 14 amino acids. The germline V gene has CDR1 KGHSH and CDR2 LQKENI. Trimming cost V 4 bases and J 4 bases, with 13 bases left between them. The receptor's source is a female donor in good health and CMV-seronegative. V is TRBV18 and J is TRBJ1-2; no firm D call. Material: PBMCs. CDR3 loop: CASSLVDSSYGYTF. The CDR3 nucleotides are TGTGCCAGCTCACTCGTGGACTCTAGCTATGGCTACACCTTC.